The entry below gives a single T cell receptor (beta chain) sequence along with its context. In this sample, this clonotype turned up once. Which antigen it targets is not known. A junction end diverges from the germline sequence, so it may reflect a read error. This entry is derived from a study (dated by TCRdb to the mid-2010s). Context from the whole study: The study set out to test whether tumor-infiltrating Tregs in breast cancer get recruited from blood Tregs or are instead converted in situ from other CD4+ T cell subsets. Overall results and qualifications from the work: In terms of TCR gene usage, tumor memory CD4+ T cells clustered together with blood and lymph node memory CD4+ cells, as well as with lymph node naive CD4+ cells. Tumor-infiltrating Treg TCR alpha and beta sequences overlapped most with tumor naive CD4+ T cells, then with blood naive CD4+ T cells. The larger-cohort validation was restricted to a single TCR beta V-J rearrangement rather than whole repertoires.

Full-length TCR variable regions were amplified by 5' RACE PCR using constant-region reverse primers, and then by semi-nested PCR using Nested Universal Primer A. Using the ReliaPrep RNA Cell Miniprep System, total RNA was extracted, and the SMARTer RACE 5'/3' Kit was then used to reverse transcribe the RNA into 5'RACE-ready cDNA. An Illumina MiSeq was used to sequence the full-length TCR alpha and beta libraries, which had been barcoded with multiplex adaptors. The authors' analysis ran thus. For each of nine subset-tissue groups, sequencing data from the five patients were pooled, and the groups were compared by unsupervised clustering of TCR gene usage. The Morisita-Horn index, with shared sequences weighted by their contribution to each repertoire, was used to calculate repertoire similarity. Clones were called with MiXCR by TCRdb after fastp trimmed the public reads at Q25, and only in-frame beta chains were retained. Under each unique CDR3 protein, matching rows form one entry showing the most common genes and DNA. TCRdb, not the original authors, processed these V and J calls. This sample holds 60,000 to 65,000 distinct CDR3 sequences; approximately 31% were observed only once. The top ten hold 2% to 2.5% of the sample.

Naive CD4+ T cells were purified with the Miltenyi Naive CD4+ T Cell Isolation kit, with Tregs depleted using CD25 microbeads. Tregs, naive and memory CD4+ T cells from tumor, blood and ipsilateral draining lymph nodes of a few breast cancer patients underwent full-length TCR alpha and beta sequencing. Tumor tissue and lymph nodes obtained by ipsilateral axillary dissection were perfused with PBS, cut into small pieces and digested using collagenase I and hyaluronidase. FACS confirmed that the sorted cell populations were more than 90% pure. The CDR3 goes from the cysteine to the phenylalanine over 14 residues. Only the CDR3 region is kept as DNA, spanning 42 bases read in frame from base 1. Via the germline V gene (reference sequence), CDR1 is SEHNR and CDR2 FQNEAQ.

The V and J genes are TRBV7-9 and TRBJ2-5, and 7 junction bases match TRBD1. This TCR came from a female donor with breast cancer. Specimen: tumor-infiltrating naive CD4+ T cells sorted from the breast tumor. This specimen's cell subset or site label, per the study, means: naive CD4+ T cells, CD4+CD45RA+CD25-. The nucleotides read TGTACCAGCAGCTTCACAGGGGCTGGGGAGACCCAGTACTTC. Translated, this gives CTSSFTGAGETQYF.